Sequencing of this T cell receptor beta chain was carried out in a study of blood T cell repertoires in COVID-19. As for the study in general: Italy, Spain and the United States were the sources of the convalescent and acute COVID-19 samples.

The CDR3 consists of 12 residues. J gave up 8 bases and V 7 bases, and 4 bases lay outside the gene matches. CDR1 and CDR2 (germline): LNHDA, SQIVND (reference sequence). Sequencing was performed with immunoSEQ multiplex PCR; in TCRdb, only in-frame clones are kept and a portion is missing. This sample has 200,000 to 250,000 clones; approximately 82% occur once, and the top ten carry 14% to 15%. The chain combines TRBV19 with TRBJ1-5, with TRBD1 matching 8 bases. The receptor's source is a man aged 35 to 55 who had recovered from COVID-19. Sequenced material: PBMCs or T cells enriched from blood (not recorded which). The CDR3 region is CASNSGGKPQHF. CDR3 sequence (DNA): TGTGCCAGTAATTCAGGGGGCAAGCCCCAGCATTTT.